This TCR beta chain emerged from a study of blood T cells in healthy people across ages. Turning to the study itself: About one barcoded beta molecule per two T cells was the capture yield of template switching. Overall study findings and caveats: Naive CD4+ cell counts and diversity both ran higher in long-lived than in aged donors. Across the age range, TCR beta diversity per million T cells fell in a roughly linear way.

CDR3 length: 13 amino acids. Germline lookup yields CDR1 SQVTM and CDR2 ANQGSEA. V trimming: 7 bases; J trimming: 9 bases; junction bases outside the gene matches: 10. A second PCR of 7 to 11 cycles used a sample-barcoded 5' primer and a J-beta primer mix. TCRdb reprocessed the 5' RACE reads via MiXCR and lists one record per CDR3 protein. Of hundreds of thousands of distinct CDR3 sequences detected, 58% appear once; the ten largest clones hold over 20%. Concerning this clonotype itself: Its antigen remains unknown.

V and J are TRBV29-1 and TRBJ2-1, with 9 bases that match TRBD2. The origin of this receptor is a man between 25 and 39 years old in good health. Material for sequencing was blood. CDR3 protein: CSARRAGGVEQFF. In nucleotides, the CDR3 is TGCAGCGCCCGAAGAGCGGGAGGAGTTGAGCAGTTCTTC.